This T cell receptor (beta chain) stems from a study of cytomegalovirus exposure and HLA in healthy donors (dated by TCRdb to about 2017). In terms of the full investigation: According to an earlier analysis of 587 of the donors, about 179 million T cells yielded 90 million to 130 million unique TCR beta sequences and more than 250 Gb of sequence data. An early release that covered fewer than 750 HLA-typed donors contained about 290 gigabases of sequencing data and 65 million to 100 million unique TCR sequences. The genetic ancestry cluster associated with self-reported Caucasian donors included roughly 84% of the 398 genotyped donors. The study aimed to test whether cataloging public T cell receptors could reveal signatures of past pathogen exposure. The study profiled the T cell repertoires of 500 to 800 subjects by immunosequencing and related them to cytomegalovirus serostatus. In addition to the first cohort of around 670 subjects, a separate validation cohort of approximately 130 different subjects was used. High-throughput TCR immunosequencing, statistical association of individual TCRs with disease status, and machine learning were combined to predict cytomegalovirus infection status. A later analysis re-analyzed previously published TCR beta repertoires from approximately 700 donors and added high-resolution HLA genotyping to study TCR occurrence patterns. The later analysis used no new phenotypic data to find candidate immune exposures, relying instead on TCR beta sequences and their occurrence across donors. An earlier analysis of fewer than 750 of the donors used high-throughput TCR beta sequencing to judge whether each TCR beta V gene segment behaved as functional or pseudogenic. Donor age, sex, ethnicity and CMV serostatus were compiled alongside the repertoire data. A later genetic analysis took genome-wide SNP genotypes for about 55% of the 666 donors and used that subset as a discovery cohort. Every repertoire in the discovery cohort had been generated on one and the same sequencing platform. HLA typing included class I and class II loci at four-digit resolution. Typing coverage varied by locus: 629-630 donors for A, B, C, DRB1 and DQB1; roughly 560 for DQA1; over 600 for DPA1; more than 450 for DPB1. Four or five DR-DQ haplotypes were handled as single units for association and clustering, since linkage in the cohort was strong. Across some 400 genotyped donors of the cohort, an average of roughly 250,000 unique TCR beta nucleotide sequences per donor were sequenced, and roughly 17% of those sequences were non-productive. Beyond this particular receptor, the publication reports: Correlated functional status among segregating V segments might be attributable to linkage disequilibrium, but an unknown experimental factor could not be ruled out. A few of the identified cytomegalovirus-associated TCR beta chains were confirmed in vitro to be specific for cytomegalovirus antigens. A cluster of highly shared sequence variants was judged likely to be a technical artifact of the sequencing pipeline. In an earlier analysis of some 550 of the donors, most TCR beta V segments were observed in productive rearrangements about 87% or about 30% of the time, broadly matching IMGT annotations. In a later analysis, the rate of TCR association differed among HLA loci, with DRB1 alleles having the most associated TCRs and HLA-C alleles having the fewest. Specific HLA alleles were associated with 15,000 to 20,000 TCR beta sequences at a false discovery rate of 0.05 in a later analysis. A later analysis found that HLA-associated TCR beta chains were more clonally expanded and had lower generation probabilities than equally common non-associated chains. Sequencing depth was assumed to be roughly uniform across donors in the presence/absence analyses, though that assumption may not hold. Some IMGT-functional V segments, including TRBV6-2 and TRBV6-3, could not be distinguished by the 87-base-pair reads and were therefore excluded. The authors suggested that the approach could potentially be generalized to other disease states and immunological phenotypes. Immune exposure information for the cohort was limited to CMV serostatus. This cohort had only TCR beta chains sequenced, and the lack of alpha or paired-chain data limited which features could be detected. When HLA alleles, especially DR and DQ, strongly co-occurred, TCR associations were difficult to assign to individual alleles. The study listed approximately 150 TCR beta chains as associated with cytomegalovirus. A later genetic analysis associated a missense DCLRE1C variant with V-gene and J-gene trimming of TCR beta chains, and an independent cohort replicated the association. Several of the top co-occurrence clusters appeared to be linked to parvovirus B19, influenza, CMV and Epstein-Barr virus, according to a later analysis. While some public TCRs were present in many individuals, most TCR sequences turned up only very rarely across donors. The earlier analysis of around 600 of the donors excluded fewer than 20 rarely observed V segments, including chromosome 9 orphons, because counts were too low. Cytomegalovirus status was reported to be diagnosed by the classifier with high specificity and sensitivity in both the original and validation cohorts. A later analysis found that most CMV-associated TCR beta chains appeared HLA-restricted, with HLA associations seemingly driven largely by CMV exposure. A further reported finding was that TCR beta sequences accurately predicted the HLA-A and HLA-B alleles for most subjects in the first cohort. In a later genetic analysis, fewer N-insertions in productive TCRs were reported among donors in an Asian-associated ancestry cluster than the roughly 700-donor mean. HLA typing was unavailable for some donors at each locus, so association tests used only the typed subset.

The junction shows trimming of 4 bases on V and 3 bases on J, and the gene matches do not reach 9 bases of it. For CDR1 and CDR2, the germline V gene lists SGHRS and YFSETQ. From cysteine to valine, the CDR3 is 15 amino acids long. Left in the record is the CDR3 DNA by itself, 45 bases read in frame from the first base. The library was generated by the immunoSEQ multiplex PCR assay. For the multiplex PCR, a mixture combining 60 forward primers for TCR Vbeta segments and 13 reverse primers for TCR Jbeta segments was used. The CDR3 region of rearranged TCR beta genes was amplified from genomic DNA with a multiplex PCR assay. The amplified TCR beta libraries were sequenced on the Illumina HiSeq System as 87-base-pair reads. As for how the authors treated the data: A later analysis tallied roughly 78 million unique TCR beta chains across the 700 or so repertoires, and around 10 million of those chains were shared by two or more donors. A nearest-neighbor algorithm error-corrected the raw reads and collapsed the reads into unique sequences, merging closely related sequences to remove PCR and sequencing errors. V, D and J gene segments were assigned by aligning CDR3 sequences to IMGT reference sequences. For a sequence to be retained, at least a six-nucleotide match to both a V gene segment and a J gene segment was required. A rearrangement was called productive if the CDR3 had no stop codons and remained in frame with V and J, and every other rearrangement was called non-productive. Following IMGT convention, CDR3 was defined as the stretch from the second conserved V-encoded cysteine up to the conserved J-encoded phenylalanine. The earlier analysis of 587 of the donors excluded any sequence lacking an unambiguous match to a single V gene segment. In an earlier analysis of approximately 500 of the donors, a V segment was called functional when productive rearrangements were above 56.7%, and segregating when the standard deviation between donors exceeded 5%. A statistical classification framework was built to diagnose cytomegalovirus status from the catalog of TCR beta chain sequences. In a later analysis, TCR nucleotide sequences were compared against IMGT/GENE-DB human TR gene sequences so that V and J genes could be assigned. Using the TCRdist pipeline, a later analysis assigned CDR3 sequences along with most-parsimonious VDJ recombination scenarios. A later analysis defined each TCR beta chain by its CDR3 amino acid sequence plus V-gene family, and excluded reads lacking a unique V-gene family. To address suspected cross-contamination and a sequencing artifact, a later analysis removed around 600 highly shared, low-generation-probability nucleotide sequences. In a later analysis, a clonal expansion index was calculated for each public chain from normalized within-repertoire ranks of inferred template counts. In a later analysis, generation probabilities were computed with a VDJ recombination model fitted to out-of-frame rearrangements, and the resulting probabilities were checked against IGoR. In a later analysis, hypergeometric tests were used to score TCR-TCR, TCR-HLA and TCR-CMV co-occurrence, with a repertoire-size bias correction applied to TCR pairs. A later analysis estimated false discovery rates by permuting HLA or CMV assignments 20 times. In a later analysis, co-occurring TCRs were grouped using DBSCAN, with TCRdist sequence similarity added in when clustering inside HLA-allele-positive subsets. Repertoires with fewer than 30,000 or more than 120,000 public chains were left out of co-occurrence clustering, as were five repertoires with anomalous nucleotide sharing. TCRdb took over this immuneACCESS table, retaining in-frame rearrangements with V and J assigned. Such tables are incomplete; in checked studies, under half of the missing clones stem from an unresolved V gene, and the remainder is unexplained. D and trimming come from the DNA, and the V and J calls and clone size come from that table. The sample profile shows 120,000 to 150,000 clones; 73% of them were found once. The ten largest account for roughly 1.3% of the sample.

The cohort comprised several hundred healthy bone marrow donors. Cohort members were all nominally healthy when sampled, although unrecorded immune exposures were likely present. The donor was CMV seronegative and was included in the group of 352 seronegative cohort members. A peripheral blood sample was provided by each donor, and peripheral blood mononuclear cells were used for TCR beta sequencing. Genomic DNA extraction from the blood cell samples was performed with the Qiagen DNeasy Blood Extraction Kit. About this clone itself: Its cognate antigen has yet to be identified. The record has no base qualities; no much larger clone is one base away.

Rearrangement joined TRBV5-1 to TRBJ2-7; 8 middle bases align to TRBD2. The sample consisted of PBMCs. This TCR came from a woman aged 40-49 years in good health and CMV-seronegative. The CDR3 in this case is CASSTGLGMDYEQYV. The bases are TGCGCCAGCAGCACGGGACTAGGGATGGACTACGAGCAGTACGTC.